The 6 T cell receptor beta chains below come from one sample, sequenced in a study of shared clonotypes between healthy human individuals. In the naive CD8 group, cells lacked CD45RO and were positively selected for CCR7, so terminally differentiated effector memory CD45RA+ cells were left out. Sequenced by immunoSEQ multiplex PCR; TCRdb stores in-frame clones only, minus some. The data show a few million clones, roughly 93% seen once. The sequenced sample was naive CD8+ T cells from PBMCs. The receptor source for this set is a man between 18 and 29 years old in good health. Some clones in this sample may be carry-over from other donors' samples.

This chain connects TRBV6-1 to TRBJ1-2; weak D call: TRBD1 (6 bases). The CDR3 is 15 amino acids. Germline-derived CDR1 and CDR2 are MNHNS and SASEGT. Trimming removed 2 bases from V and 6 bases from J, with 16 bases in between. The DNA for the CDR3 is TGTGCCAGCAGTGAACTGAATACAGGGTTGGATGGCTACACCTTC. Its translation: CASSELNTGLDGYTF.

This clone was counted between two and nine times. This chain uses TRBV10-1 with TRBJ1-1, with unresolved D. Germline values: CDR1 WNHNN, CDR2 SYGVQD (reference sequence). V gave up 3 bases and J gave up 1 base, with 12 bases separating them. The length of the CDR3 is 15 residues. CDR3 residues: CASSDKGEQNTEAFF. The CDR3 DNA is TGCGCCAGCAGTGACAAGGGAGAACAGAACACTGAAGCTTTCTTT.

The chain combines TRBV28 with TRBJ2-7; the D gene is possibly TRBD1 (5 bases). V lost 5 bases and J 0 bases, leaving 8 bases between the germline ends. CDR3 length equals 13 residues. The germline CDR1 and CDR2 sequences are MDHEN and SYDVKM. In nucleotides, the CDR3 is TGTGCCAGCAGTAGGACACCCTCCTACGAGCAGTACTTC. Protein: CASSRTPSYEQYF. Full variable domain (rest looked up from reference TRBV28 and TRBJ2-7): DVKVTQSSRYLVKRTGEKVFLECVQDMDHENMFWYRQDPGLGLRLIYFSYDVKMKEKGDIPEGYSVSREKKERFSLILESASTNQTSMYLCASSRTPSYEQYFGPGTRLTVT.

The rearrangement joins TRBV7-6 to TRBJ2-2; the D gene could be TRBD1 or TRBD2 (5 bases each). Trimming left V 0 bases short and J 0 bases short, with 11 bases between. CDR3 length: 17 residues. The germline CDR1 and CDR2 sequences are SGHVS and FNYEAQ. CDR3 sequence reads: CASSLARQGPNTGELFF. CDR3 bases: TGTGCCAGCAGCTTAGCCAGGCAGGGACCGAACACCGGGGAGCTGTTTTTT.

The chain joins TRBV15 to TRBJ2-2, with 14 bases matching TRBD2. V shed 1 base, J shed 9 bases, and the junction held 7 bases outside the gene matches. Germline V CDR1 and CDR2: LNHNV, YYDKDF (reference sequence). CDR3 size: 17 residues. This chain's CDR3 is CATSRAPGTSGSWELFF. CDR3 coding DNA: TGTGCCACCAGCAGAGCGCCCGGGACTAGCGGGAGTTGGGAGCTGTTTTTT.

The CDR3 spells CSVEWRNSYNEQFF. Written as DNA, the CDR3 is TGCAGCGTTGAATGGCGGAACTCCTACAATGAGCAGTTCTTC. The genes are TRBV29-1 and TRBJ2-1; D gene unclear. With 2 bases removed from V and 0 bases from J, the gap between germline ends came to 8 bases. Germline V gene sequence: CDR1 SQVTM, CDR2 ANQGSEA. This CDR3 has 14 residues.